These 25 T cell receptor beta chains originate from one sample sequenced in a study of blood T cell repertoires in COVID-19. Repertoires were generated with immunoSEQ multiplex PCR, while TCRdb's copy carries only in-frame clones and drops some. Of 360,000 or so clones in the sample, roughly 89% are singletons; the top ten hold approximately 1.5%. The sample consisted of PBMCs or T cells enriched from blood (not recorded which). The receptors were gathered from a woman aged 25 to 45 who had recovered from COVID-19.

This sequence joins TRBV30 and TRBJ1-1, with D tentatively TRBD1 (5 bases). The germline V and J ends were trimmed by 2 bases and 0 bases, with 7 bases remaining between them. CDR1 is GTSNPN and CDR2 is SVGIG in the germline V gene (reference sequence). The CDR3 runs to 13 residues. The CDR3 nucleotides read TGTGCCTGGAGTCAGGGCGTGAACACTGAAGCTTTCTTT. Its protein product is CAWSQGVNTEAFF.

The gene calls are TRBV27 and TRBJ1-3, with TRBD1 as a possible D gene (6 bases). The CDR3 totals 13 residues. Trimming removed 5 bases from V and 10 bases from J, with 15 bases in between. From germline, CDR1 is MNHEY and CDR2 SMNVEV (reference sequence). CDR3 sequence (DNA): TGTGCCAGCAGTCGATCAGGGGAGGGAACCATATATTTT. Amino acids: CASSRSGEGTIYF.

The chain combines TRBV7-3 with TRBJ2-3; a possible D gene is TRBD2 (6 bases). This CDR3 contains 17 residues. The germline gives CDR1 SGHTA, CDR2 FQGTGA. The V gene lost 6 bases and the J gene lost 0 bases, with 19 bases spanning the gap. The CDR3 sequence: CASSSPTAGYSTDTQYF. The CDR3 region has the DNA TGTGCCAGCAGTTCTCCTACTGCGGGGTATAGCACAGATACGCAGTATTTT.

This chain joins TRBV7-9 and TRBJ2-2, with D perhaps TRBD1 (6 bases). Germline V gives CDR1 SEHNR, CDR2 FQNEAQ (reference sequence). The V and J ends lost 3 bases and 6 bases respectively, with 17 bases between them. CDR3 length: 16 residues. In DNA form, the CDR3 reads TGTGCCAGCAGCTTTACATCCAGGGGTTTGGCCGGGGAGCTGTTTTTT. This codes for CASSFTSRGLAGELFF.

The chain uses TRBV30 and TRBJ2-7; no clear D. With 4 bases removed from V and 2 bases from J, the gap between germline ends came to 9 bases. Germline V gene sequence: CDR1 GTSNPN, CDR2 SVGIG (reference sequence). The CDR3 runs to 12 residues. CDR3 sequence reads: CAWNTRAYEQYF. The CDR3 DNA sequence: TGTGCCTGGAACACCCGGGCCTACGAGCAGTACTTC. Full variable domain (outside the CDR3, taken from reference TRBV30 and TRBJ2-7): SQTIHQWPATLVQPVGSPLSLECTVEGTSNPNLYWYRQAAGRGLQLLFYSVGIGQISSEVPQNLSASRPQDRQFILSSKKLLLSDSGFYLCAWNTRAYEQYFGPGTRLTVT.

This clone was counted once. The V call is TRBV28, the J call TRBJ1-1, with 9 bases aligning to TRBD1. The CDR3 totals 14 residues. CDR1 is MDHEN, CDR2 SYDVKM, per germline. V trimming: 4 bases; J trimming: 13 bases; junction bases outside the gene matches: 13. The CDR3 bases are TGTGCCAGCAGTTCCTCACCAACCGGGACAGGGTTTTTCTTT. It encodes CASSSSPTGTGFFF.

The rearrangement joins TRBV16 to TRBJ1-4; the D is unclear. The germline gives CDR1 KGHSY, CDR2 FQNENV. Trimming cost V 3 bases and J 5 bases, with 4 bases left between them. The CDR3 is made up of 12 amino acids. The CDR3 nucleotides are TGTGCCAGCAGCCACGTGAATGAAAAACTGTTTTTT. The encoded protein is CASSHVNEKLFF. Complete variable domain (other parts from reference TRBV16 and TRBJ1-4): GEEVAQTPKHLVRGEGQKAKLYCAPIKGHSYVFWYQQVLKNEFKFLISFQNENVFDETGMPKERFSAKCLPNSPCSLEIQATKLEDSAVYFCASSHVNEKLFFGSGTQLSVL.

This clone has just a few counts. The chain links TRBV15 to TRBJ2-6; 7 bases fit TRBD1. Looked up from germline, CDR1 is LNHNV and CDR2 is YYDKDF (reference sequence). The J segment lost 4 bases and the V segment lost 6 bases, leaving 9 bases of the junction unmatched. This CDR3 contains 16 residues. The CDR3 is CATSPTGISGANVLTF. CDR3 DNA sequence: TGTGCCACCAGTCCGACAGGGATCTCCGGGGCCAACGTCCTGACTTTC.

The chain carries TRBV3-1 (or the pseudogene TRBV3-2) and TRBJ2-3; 14 bases map to TRBD2. CDR1 is LGHDT, CDR2 YNNKEL, per germline (reference sequence). The CDR3 runs 18 residues. With V trimmed by 3 bases and J by 6 bases, 11 bases remained unmatched. The CDR3 reads CASSHHRTSGGFVDTQYF. As DNA, the CDR3 is TGTGCCAGCAGCCATCATAGGACTAGCGGGGGGTTTGTGGATACGCAGTATTTT.

The chain carries TRBV5-6 and TRBJ1-1; no firm D call. Germline V CDR1 and CDR2: SGHDT, YYEEEE. V lost 4 bases and J 5 bases, leaving 18 bases between the germline ends. This CDR3 comprises 15 residues. The CDR3 DNA is TGTGCCAGCAGCCCCACGGTCGGGGTCCGGACTGAAGCTTTCTTT. Translation: CASSPTVGVRTEAFF.

V is TRBV5-1 and J is TRBJ1-1; D remains ambiguous. This CDR3 has 14 residues. CDR1 and CDR2 (germline): SGHRS, YFSETQ. Deletions cut 0 bases from V and 0 bases from J, with 6 bases between. Here the CDR3 DNA reads TGCGCCAGCAGCTTGGAACTAATGAACACTGAAGCTTTCTTT. It yields the protein CASSLELMNTEAFF.

The V call is TRBV7-9, the J call TRBJ1-4; no firm D call. Germline loops: CDR1 SEHNR, CDR2 FQNEAQ (reference sequence). The V end was cut by 2 bases, the J end by 2 bases, with 18 bases between. This CDR3 has 18 residues. Here the CDR3 DNA reads TGTGCCAGCAGCTTAAGACCGACTCAGTTGGTCACTAATGAAAAACTGTTTTTT. Its translation is CASSLRPTQLVTNEKLFF.

The rearrangement uses TRBV2 and TRBJ2-5; 12 nucleotides agree with TRBD2. Trimming cost V 7 bases and J 5 bases; bases outside gene matches: 2. The CDR3 loop spans 13 amino acids. CDR1 and CDR2 (germline): SNHLY, FYNNEI. The CDR3 protein is CASTTSGRETQYF. CDR3 coding DNA: TGTGCCAGCACCACTAGCGGGAGGGAGACCCAGTACTTC.

The chain joins TRBV30 to TRBJ2-4; TRBD2 matches 12 bases. The germline CDR1 and CDR2 sequences are GTSNPN and SVGIG (reference sequence). J gave up 7 bases and V 2 bases, and 6 bases lay outside the gene matches. The CDR3 sequence is 15 residues long. CDR3 loop: CAWSSSGRARNIQYF. The CDR3 bases are TGTGCCTGGAGTTCTAGCGGGAGGGCCAGGAACATTCAGTACTTC.

J is TRBJ1-1 and V is TRBV27; D is uncertain. The CDR3 length is 14 residues. V lost 6 bases, J lost 4 bases, and 15 bases lay in between. Looked up from germline, CDR1 is MNHEY and CDR2 is SMNVEV (reference sequence). This CDR3 reads CASREMGGVTEAFF. As DNA, the CDR3 is TGTGCCAGCAGGGAGATGGGTGGAGTCACTGAAGCTTTCTTT.

This chain links TRBV4-2 with TRBJ1-5, with unresolved D. CDR1 and CDR2 from the germline V gene are LGHNA and YNFKEQ. CDR3 length: 14 residues. Between the trimmed V and J ends, which lost 0 bases and 7 bases, there was a span of 10 bases. The CDR3 is CASSQDSQVQPQHF. CDR3 DNA: TGTGCCAGCAGCCAAGATTCCCAGGTCCAGCCCCAGCATTTT.

The chain is built from TRBV11-3 and TRBJ2-3; TRBD2 matches at 7 bases. CDR3 length: 13 residues. Germline V CDR1 and CDR2: SGHNT, YENEEA. V shed 1 base and J 7 bases; nucleotides not matched to a gene: 2. CDR3 protein: CASSLGGGNTQYF. In DNA, the CDR3 is TGTGCCAGCAGCTTAGGGGGGGGGAATACGCAGTATTTT.

The chain carries TRBV6-2 or TRBV6-3 and TRBJ2-5, with 8 nucleotides matching TRBD2. This CDR3 spans 13 amino acids. With 6 bases clipped from V and 2 bases from J, the junction kept 2 bases outside the gene matches. Germline assignment: CDR1 MNHEY and CDR2 SVGEGT. The DNA for the CDR3 is TGTGCCAGCAGCCCTAGCGGGCAAGAGACCCAGTACTTC. This codes for CASSPSGQETQYF.

The count of this clone is one. This chain joins TRBV19 and TRBJ1-5; D perhaps matches TRBD1 (5 bases). The V gene's germline CDR1 is LNHDA and CDR2 SQIVND (reference sequence). This CDR3 has 15 amino acids. Trimming cost V 1 base and J 6 bases, with 13 bases left between them. The CDR3: CASSIGGVQRQPQHF. CDR3 coding DNA: TGTGCCAGTAGTATAGGGGGGGTTCAACGTCAGCCCCAGCATTTT.

This chain uses TRBV28 with TRBJ1-1; D is undetermined. Trimming removed 6 bases from V and 5 bases from J, with 19 bases in between. Germline loops: CDR1 MDHEN, CDR2 SYDVKM. The CDR3 is 15 residues long. The CDR3 is CASSSPAAPGTEAFF. For the CDR3, the DNA is TGTGCCAGCAGCTCCCCCGCGGCCCCTGGTACTGAAGCTTTCTTT.

The chain is built from TRBV19 and TRBJ1-1; 7 bases are shared with TRBD1. CDR3 length: 14 amino acids. The germline V gene encodes CDR1 LNHDA and CDR2 SQIVND (reference sequence). The trim removed 5 bases at V and 4 bases at J, leaving 7 bases unmatched. For the CDR3, the DNA is TGTGCCAGTAGTGGAACGACAGGGTCCACTGAAGCTTTCTTT. Residues: CASSGTTGSTEAFF.

CDR3 sequence (DNA): TGTGCCAGCAGCCCCGGGAGGGGATACAATCAGCCCCAGCATTTT. Translating gives CASSPGRGYNQPQHF. The J gene is TRBJ1-5, the V gene TRBV5-8, with a weak D call TRBD1 (5 bases). The germline gives CDR1 SGHTS, CDR2 YDEGEE. The CDR3 runs to 15 residues. With 4 bases removed from V and 3 bases from J, the gap between germline ends came to 14 bases.

This chain uses TRBV2 with TRBJ1-1; weak D call: TRBD1 (5 bases). V was shortened by 7 bases and J by 0 bases, with 18 bases between the two germline ends. This CDR3 is built from 16 residues. Germline CDR1 and CDR2: SNHLY and FYNNEI. The CDR3 loop is CASIFRVVVMNTEAFF. CDR3 in DNA: TGTGCCAGCATCTTCAGGGTGGTCGTCATGAACACTGAAGCTTTCTTT.

This chain links TRBV5-1 with TRBJ1-1; 9 nucleotides line up with TRBD1. J gave up 1 base and V 6 bases, and 1 base lay outside the gene matches. The CDR3 totals 13 residues. The germline V gene has CDR1 SGHRS and CDR2 YFSETQ. As DNA, the CDR3 is TGCGCCAGCACACAGGGGGCGAACACTGAAGCTTTCTTT. This translates into CASTQGANTEAFF.

The J gene is TRBJ2-7, the V gene TRBV28, with TRBD1 matching 11 bases. V lost 7 bases to trimming and J lost 7 bases; unmatched junction nucleotides: 12. This CDR3 region has 15 residues. Germline V gene sequence: CDR1 MDHEN, CDR2 SYDVKM. CDR3 loop: CASTITGQGAGEQYF. CDR3 sequence (DNA): TGTGCCAGCACCATTACCGGACAGGGGGCAGGGGAGCAGTACTTC.